This T cell receptor (beta chain) was documented in a study of regulatory T cells in long-lasting Graves disease (dated by TCRdb to the early 2020s). For the wider study: In the newly diagnosed Graves' disease group, patients had been taking antithyroid drugs for less than 3 months. This study used TCR sequencing and RNA sequencing of peripheral blood to compare persistent Graves' disease patients against newly diagnosed Graves' disease patients. A total of around 35 samples underwent TCR sequencing: about 13 from persistent and around 20 from newly diagnosed Graves' disease patients. The study took place in China and was registered as a clinical trial.

This clonotype has a count of ten or more. The specificity of this receptor is unknown. It has no much larger one-base neighbor in the sample; base qualities were not kept. Summary of the overall study and its limitations: A larger number of public clonotypes was shared among persistent patients (approximately 2,600) than among newly diagnosed patients (more than 850). Only peripheral blood was studied, because thyroid tissue, the primary lesion, was inaccessible. Compared with newly diagnosed patients, patients with persistent Graves' disease had lower TCR Shannon entropy and fewer highly expanded clones, which suggests clonal expansion. Preferential use of TRBV28, TRBJ1-2 and TRBJ2-5 was observed in persistent disease, whereas TRBV20-1 and TRBJ2-1 were favored in newly diagnosed disease. The authors noted that the small sample size was a limitation that may lower accuracy. Only the TCR beta chain was sequenced and analyzed.

Library method: multiplex PCR. TCRdb names Illumina HiSeq 4000 as the instrument used. iRepertoire HTBI primers and Arm-PCR amplification of CDR3 regions were used to construct TCR beta libraries. Before sequencing, the PCR products underwent gel purification. Under the source paper's analysis protocol: Gene usage analysis of CDR3 amino acid clonotypes relied on the approximately 68 TRBV and 14 TRBJ segments identified across samples. COPE and FqMerger were used to merge the filtered high-quality paired reads into contigs. BLAST was used to align contigs to the IMGT TRBV, TRBD and TRBJ reference genes, and CDR3 was defined following IMGT. Any clonotype with a frequency above 0.1% was counted as a highly expanded clone. Shannon entropy was used to measure repertoire diversity, and the Gini coefficient was used to measure V-J evenness. Clonotypes shared by more than one individual were considered public. The raw public data were reprocessed by TCRdb itself: fastp quality trimming at Q25, MiXCR clonotype calling, in-frame beta chains only. Rows are combined by CDR3 protein, so each entry shows the most common genes and DNA. TCRdb, not the authors, supplied the V and J calls. Across this sample there are roughly 560,000 distinct CDR3 sequences, with approximately 12% seen only once. The ten largest clones capture about 8.9% of the sample.

This sample's time point label indicates: newly diagnosed GD, antithyroid drugs for less than 3 months. For both TCR sequencing and RNA sequencing, RNA was extracted from PBMCs in TRIzol. The diagnosis of Graves' disease followed American Thyroid Association guidelines. The patients came from an endocrinology department in Xi'an, China. Each patient gave around 9 milliliters of peripheral blood, collected in an EDTA anticoagulant tube. Ficoll Paque Plus density gradient separation was used to isolate PBMCs, and no further T cell sorting was performed. An Agilent 2100 Bioanalyzer and agarose gel were used to check RNA quality, while a NanoDrop 2000 measured RNA concentration. V and J are truncated by 1 base and 6 bases respectively, leaving an intervening sequence of 19 bases. Taken from the germline V gene (reference sequence), the CDR1 and CDR2 loops are LNHDA and SQIVND. Including cysteine and phenylalanine, the CDR3 has 17 amino acids. Solely the CDR3 DNA is kept, with 51 bases framed from the first base.

The same sample was also studied in work on T cells in Graves' hyperthyroidism and ophthalmopathy. As noted in the second study: Stable Graves' hyperthyroidism was defined as the absence of progression to ophthalmopathy over 18 months of follow-up. The hyperthyroidism patients were between 18 and 65 years old and newly diagnosed, with a disease duration of less than 2 months. Exclusion was applied to patients with uncontrolled infections, other autoimmune diseases, pregnancy or lactation. Diagnoses were based on clinical symptoms, serum thyroxine and TRAb, thyroid ultrasound and orbital computed tomography. For the first round of RT-PCR on the TCR CDR3, the HTBI primer set was used together with the Qiagen OneStep RT-PCR kit. Most expanded thyroid clonotypes (frequency above 0.001) were also detected in blood, a finding suggesting that blood repertoires may reflect thyroid immune responses. Ophthalmopathy was separated from stable hyperthyroidism by a 13 V-J signature model, with about 88% sensitivity and roughly 81% specificity obtained in cross-validation and 80%/75% obtained in testing. In validation, progression to ophthalmopathy was predicted by the model with approximately 67% sensitivity and approximately 78% specificity, a median of about 6.4 months before onset. A discovery cohort of about 96 patients, 43 with Graves' ophthalmopathy and approximately 55 with stable Graves' hyperthyroidism, was used to find distinguishing TCR V-J signatures. Whether ophthalmopathy could be predicted prospectively was tested in an independent validation cohort made up of under 20 hyperthyroidism patients plus 17 patients who later progressed to ophthalmopathy. For training and testing, the roughly 100 patients in the discovery cohort were randomly divided in a 7:3 ratio. The study also compared thyroid tissue and blood T-cell repertoires from over 5 Graves' hyperthyroidism patients. Following sampling, methimazole starting at 30 mg daily was given to hyperthyroidism patients, and high-dose intravenous methylprednisolone was given to ophthalmopathy patients. A second multiplex PCR round built the libraries, followed by size selection and purification. Sequencing of the libraries was done on an Illumina HiSeq2000 using paired-end 100 bp reads. SOAPnuke was used to process the raw data, removing reads that contained adapters or uncalled bases, had a mean Phred below 15, or lacked an exact match to the constant primer or identifier. COPE v1.2.5 was used to merge high-quality paired reads, and clonotypes were defined as unique nucleotide sequences. MiTCR v1.1 was used to align the clonotypes against IMGT TRBV, TRBD and TRBJ reference segments. Only V-J combinations with frequency above 0.0001, covering about 99% of repertoires, were analysed. The TCS score was defined as the ratio of F50 (clonal expansion) to E x V (chaos), calculated using BLOSUM62-based TCRdist between CDR3 peptides within each V-J. Welch's t-statistics and random forest reduced fewer than 550 V-J features to 10 to 15, which were used in a naive Bayes classifier (R e1071). Sample size was not statistically predetermined, and blinding of investigators to group allocation was not performed. The paper describes TCR Vbeta CDR3 sequencing of roughly 130 peripheral blood samples, made up of some 40 ophthalmopathy patients, some 80 hyperthyroidism patients and roughly 17 progressor patients.

The sequencing used peripheral blood mononuclear cells (PBMCs), collected at new diagnosis, from a patient treated with antithyroid drugs. This TCR was recovered from a woman aged 25 to 39 with Graves disease. Donor details come from another sample of the same person, matched by shared clones. The rearranged segments are TRBV19 and TRBJ2-1, with the D call tentatively TRBD1 or TRBD2, each fitting 6 bases. The nucleotide sequence reads TGTGCCAGTAGTATAGGATCCCCCGTGGGGGGCATCAATGAGCAGTTCTTC. This encodes CASSIGSPVGGINEQFF.